The rows below give T cell receptor beta chains drawn from one sample of a study of T cell repertoires in cytomegalovirus infection. The antigens these receptors bind are not known. TCRdb called the reads again in MiXCR, with one record for every CDR3 protein. Of roughly 990,000 distinct CDR3 sequences detected, roughly 30% appear once; the ten largest clones hold around an eighth. Sequenced material: cultured CD8+ T cells from PBMCs, taken from culture after CMV antigen stimulation. All receptors derive from a human donor in good health (CMV status not recorded). Some clones in this sample may be carry-over from other donors' samples. Each CDR3 is given with its conserved first and last residue. A D gene is named only where the DNA matches it firmly. Size tells how often a clone was seen (once, few, many) or the class of an expanded clone, and some rows leave it out.

D,size,J,V,CDR3,DNA
NA,NA,TRBJ1-2,TRBV13,CASSLGRGPKGYGYTF,TGTGCCAGCAGCTTAGGCCGGGGTCCCAAGGGGTATGGCTACACCTTC
TRBD1,many,TRBJ1-2,TRBV20-1,CSARALGVTGDYGYTF,TGCAGTGCTAGAGCTTTGGGCGTGACAGGGGACTATGGCTACACCTTC
TRBD2,few,TRBJ2-3,TRBV6-6,CASSYTQRGVVTDTQYF,TGTGCCAGCAGTTACACCCAGCGGGGGGTGGTAACAGATACGCAGTATTTT
NA,many,TRBJ2-1,TRBV7-2,CASSLLQFNEQFF,TGTGCCAGCAGCTTATTACAGTTCAATGAGCAGTTCTTC
TRBD1,many,TRBJ1-2,TRBV7-2,CASSSNTGGVPYGYTF,TGTGCCAGCAGCTCCAACACAGGGGGGGTACCCTATGGCTACACCTTC
TRBD2,few,TRBJ2-2,TRBV6-2/TRBV6-3,CASSDSGEDVAGELFF,TGTGCCAGCAGTGATAGCGGGGAAGATGTGGCCGGGGAGCTGTTTTTT
NA,few,TRBJ2-5,TRBV9,CASSPRTERIQETQYF,TGTGCCAGCAGCCCCCGAACGGAGCGGATCCAAGAGACCCAGTACTTC
TRBD2,few,TRBJ2-3,TRBV7-2,CASSIRTSVSTDTQYF,TGTGCCAGCAGCATTCGGACTAGCGTTAGCACAGATACGCAGTATTTT
NA,once,TRBJ2-2,TRBV5-6,CASSLPGRPGELFF,TGTGCCAGCAGCTTGCCGGGACGCCCCGGGGAGCTGTTTTTT
NA,few,TRBJ1-1,TRBV6-2/TRBV6-3,CAAGPKNTEAFF,TGTGCCGCGGGACCGAAGAACACTGAAGCTTTCTTT
TRBD2,NA,TRBJ2-1,TRBV12-3/TRBV12-4,CASSSASGGPNEQFF,TGTGCCAGCAGTTCCGCTAGCGGGGGACCCAATGAGCAGTTCTTC
NA,many,TRBJ1-1,TRBV7-6,CASSLLGDTEAFF,TGTGCCAGCAGCTTATTAGGGGACACTGAAGCTTTCTTT
NA,NA,TRBJ2-1,TRBV4-3,CASSPAHGWYNEQFF,TGCGCCAGCAGCCCAGCCCATGGGTGGTACAATGAGCAGTTCTTC
NA,NA,TRBJ1-6,TRBV19,CASSMGLWSPLHF,TGTGCCAGTAGTATGGGGCTCTGGTCACCCCTCCACTTT
TRBD1,few,TRBJ1-4,TRBV24-1,CATSERPGQGRANEKLFF,TGTGCCACCAGTGAAAGACCCGGACAGGGCCGGGCTAATGAAAAACTGTTTTTT
TRBD1,NA,TRBJ2-4,TRBV13,CASSSRTGQNIQYF,TGTGCCAGCAGCTCTAGGACAGGCCAAAACATTCAGTACTTC
NA,NA,TRBJ1-2,TRBV2,CASRPKGGDTTNYGYTF,TGTGCCAGCAGGCCCAAGGGGGGGGACACCACTAACTATGGCTACACCTTC
TRBD1,once,TRBJ2-3,TRBV7-9,CASSLGQLTSTDTQYF,TGTGCCAGCAGCTTGGGACAGCTGACTAGCACAGATACGCAGTATTTT
NA,few,TRBJ1-1,TRBV14,CASSQRGLGALNTEAFF,TGTGCCAGCAGCCAGAGGGGCTTGGGCGCTTTGAACACTGAAGCTTTCTTT
NA,NA,TRBJ1-4,TRBV4-1,CASSPEWATNEKLFF,TGCGCCAGCAGCCCCGAGTGGGCAACTAATGAAAAACTGTTTTTT
NA,many,TRBJ1-1,TRBV7-8,CASSPFVGDTEAFF,TGTGCCAGCAGCCCTTTCGTCGGGGACACTGAAGCTTTCTTT
NA,many,TRBJ2-2,TRBV7-6,CASSLGKQRRELFF,TGTGCCAGCAGCTTAGGGAAGCAACGGAGGGAGCTGTTTTTT
NA,once,TRBJ1-1,TRBV7-4,CAGPGTLPTDTEAFF,TGTGCCGGCCCTGGGACCCTGCCTACGGACACTGAAGCTTTCTTT
NA,few,TRBJ1-6,TRBV7-9,CASSEGGGINSPLHF,TGTGCCAGCAGCGAAGGCGGGGGTATAAATTCACCCCTCCACTTT
NA,NA,TRBJ2-3,TRBV7-6,CASSLDHTGEADTQYF,TGTGCCAGCAGCTTAGACCATACAGGGGAGGCAGATACGCAGTATTTT
NA,many,TRBJ1-1,TRBV4-2,CASSQDVGTNTEAFF,TGTGCCAGCAGCCAAGATGTTGGAACCAACACTGAAGCTTTCTTT
NA,NA,TRBJ1-1,TRBV7-6,CASSPTKRNTEAFF,TGTGCCAGCAGCCCTACGAAACGGAACACTGAAGCTTTCTTT
NA,few,TRBJ1-2,TRBV27,CASSLYKASNYGYTF,TGTGCCAGCAGTTTGTACAAGGCTTCTAACTATGGCTACACCTTC
TRBD1,NA,TRBJ1-1,TRBV27,CASSYGQGAAEAFF,TGTGCCAGCAGTTACGGACAGGGGGCCGCTGAAGCTTTCTTT
NA,many,TRBJ2-3,TRBV12-3/TRBV12-4,CASRSGADTQYF,TGTGCCAGCAGATCAGGGGCAGATACGCAGTATTTT
NA,many,TRBJ2-1,TRBV7-9,CASSLGSDSNEQFF,TGTGCCAGCAGCTTAGGGTCGGATTCGAATGAGCAGTTCTTC
TRBD1,NA,TRBJ2-7,TRBV2,CASSGMDRGSSEQYF,TGTGCCAGCAGTGGCATGGACAGGGGATCCTCCGAGCAGTACTTC
NA,NA,TRBJ2-3,TRBV27,CASSFGHPLGTQYF,TGTGCCAGCAGTTTTGGGCATCCTCTTGGTACGCAGTATTTT
TRBD1,NA,TRBJ1-2,TRBV12-3/TRBV12-4,CASSIQGAGGYTF,TGTGCCAGCAGCATACAGGGGGCGGGAGGCTACACCTTC
NA,many,TRBJ1-1,TRBV7-6,CASSPRGSNTEAFF,TGTGCCAGCAGCCCCCGGGGATCGAACACTGAAGCTTTCTTT
TRBD1,NA,TRBJ2-1,TRBV12-3/TRBV12-4,CASSLADREYEQFF,TGTGCCAGCAGTTTAGCGGACAGGGAATATGAGCAGTTCTTC
NA,many,TRBJ1-6,TRBV7-6,CASSELDFNSPLHF,TGTGCCAGCAGCGAACTGGACTTTAATTCACCCCTCCACTTT
NA,NA,TRBJ2-5,TRBV27,CASSLRAGEYQETQYF,TGTGCCAGCAGTTTACGGGCAGGAGAGTACCAAGAGACCCAGTACTTC
NA,NA,TRBJ2-3,TRBV19,CASERGAGDTQYF,TGTGCCAGTGAGCGAGGGGCTGGAGATACGCAGTATTTT
NA,NA,TRBJ2-3,TRBV4-1,CASSPERYADTQYF,TGCGCCAGCAGCCCTGAACGATACGCGGATACGCAGTATTTT
NA,few,TRBJ1-1,TRBV27,CASSLSTAPNTEAFF,TGTGCCAGCAGTTTATCGACAGCACCGAACACTGAAGCTTTCTTT
TRBD2,few,TRBJ2-5,TRBV27,CASSSSGREETQYF,TGTGCCAGCAGTTCTTCCGGGAGGGAAGAGACCCAGTACTTC
NA,many,TRBJ2-1,TRBV7-2,CASSFGTGNEQFF,TGTGCCAGCAGCTTCGGAACAGGGAATGAGCAGTTCTTC
NA,few,TRBJ2-7,TRBV12-3/TRBV12-4,CASSLIGSQDEQYF,TGTGCCAGCAGCCTAATAGGGTCTCAGGACGAGCAGTACTTC
TRBD2,many,TRBJ2-1,TRBV7-2,CASSLEGASGEKGF,TGTGCCAGCAGCTTAGAAGGGGCTAGCGGTGAAAAGGGATTC
TRBD1,few,TRBJ2-7,TRBV7-9,CASSLDRELYEQYF,TGTGCCAGCAGCTTGGACAGGGAGCTCTACGAGCAGTACTTC
NA,NA,TRBJ1-5,TRBV19,CASKRSGNQPQHF,TGTGCCAGTAAACGTTCCGGCAATCAGCCCCAGCATTTT
NA,NA,TRBJ2-7,TRBV5-6,CASSFSQGGHEQYF,TGTGCCAGCAGCTTTTCCCAGGGCGGACACGAGCAGTACTTC
NA,NA,TRBJ2-2,TRBV2,CASSNTGSGTGELFF,TGTGCCAGCAGCAACACAGGGTCGGGCACCGGGGAGCTGTTTTTT
TRBD2,NA,TRBJ2-2,TRBV19,CASSPRLAGLETGELFF,TGTGCCAGTAGTCCCCGACTAGCTGGGTTGGAGACCGGGGAGCTGTTTTTT
NA,many,TRBJ1-1,TRBV7-2,CASSSVRGVWNTEAFF,TGTGCCAGCAGCTCAGTCAGAGGGGTATGGAACACTGAAGCTTTCTTT
NA,NA,TRBJ2-3,TRBV2,CAILGNTQYF,TGTGCCATCCTCGGTAATACGCAGTATTTT
NA,many,TRBJ1-5,TRBV27,CASSLSHRFNQPQHF,TGTGCCAGCAGTTTATCGCACAGGTTTAATCAGCCCCAGCATTTT
NA,NA,TRBJ2-5,TRBV5-6,CASSFAGTDLLQETQYF,TGTGCCAGCAGCTTTGCCGGGACCGATCTACTGCAAGAGACCCAGTACTTC
TRBD1,NA,TRBJ2-5,TRBV14,CASSLRRGPQETQYF,TGTGCCAGCAGCCTCCGTAGGGGGCCCCAAGAGACCCAGTACTTC
TRBD1,NA,TRBJ1-5,TRBV6-2/TRBV6-3,CASIGTGDNQPQHF,TGTGCCAGCATTGGGACAGGAGATAATCAGCCCCAGCATTTT